Following are 6 T cell receptor beta chains from one sample sequenced in a study of radiotherapy plus CTLA-4 blockade in lung cancer. Using immunoSEQ multiplex PCR, the repertoire was profiled, and TCRdb retains in-frame clones only, with some absent. The sample shows 9,500 to 15,000 clones, approximately 79% of them seen only once. The sample was peripheral blood, taken from a patient treated with radiotherapy plus ipilimumab. The receptors stem from a human donor with non-small cell lung cancer that progressed on radiotherapy plus ipilimumab.

The J gene is TRBJ2-1, the V gene TRBV19, with 9 positions matching TRBD1. Per germline, CDR1 LNHDA and CDR2 SQIVND (reference sequence). The CDR3 runs to 16 residues. Unmatched junction bases numbered 8, after V lost 5 bases and J lost 3 bases. In DNA, the CDR3 is TGTGCCAGTAGTCCGGCCGGGACAGGGATCTACAATGAGCAGTTCTTC. Residues: CASSPAGTGIYNEQFF. Using reference TRBV19 and TRBJ2-1 for the parts outside the CDR3, the full variable domain is DGGITQSPKYLFRKEGQNVTLSCEQNLNHDAMYWYRQDPGQGLRLIYYSQIVNDFQKGDIAEGYSVSREKKESFPLTVTSAQKNPTAFYLCASSPAGTGIYNEQFFGPGTRLTVL.

The chain carries TRBV5-1 and TRBJ2-7; the match to TRBD2 covers 14 bases. CDR3 size: 15 residues. From germline, CDR1 is SGHRS and CDR2 YFSETQ. The J segment lost 3 bases and the V segment lost 4 bases, leaving 3 bases of the junction unmatched. The CDR3 nucleotides are TGCGCCAGCAGCGCGGGACTAGCGGGGGTCTACGAGCAGTACTTC. Its protein product is CASSAGLAGVYEQYF.

A remark on this clone: Compared with germline, one end of the junction differs, possibly owing to a read error. The same CDR3 also results from other DNA sequences found in this sample. The chain is built from TRBV14 and TRBJ2-4, with D tentatively TRBD1 (6 bases). The CDR3 covers 16 residues. Germline CDR1 SGHDN, CDR2 FVKESK. CDR3 bases: TGTGCCAGCAGCCAACCCACAGGGCTAGCCAAAAACATTCAGTACTTT. Protein sequence: CASSQPTGLAKNIQYF.

This clone turned up a few times. The V gene is TRBV10-1, the J gene TRBJ1-2, with TRBD1 as a possible D gene (5 bases). V lost 3 bases and J lost 8, with 13 bases in between. The germline gives CDR1 WNHNN, CDR2 SYGVQD (reference sequence). The CDR3 has 13 residues. CDR3 amino acids: CASSDGAGRGYTF. CDR3 coding DNA: TGCGCCAGCAGTGATGGGGCCGGTAGGGGCTACACCTTC.

The chain joins TRBV4-3 to TRBJ2-1; 10 bases fit TRBD1. Germline V CDR1 and CDR2: LGHNA, YSLEER. The CDR3 consists of 15 residues. Germline trimming cut 5 bases from V and 7 bases from J; bases unmatched to any gene: 8. DNA of the CDR3: TGCGCCAGCAGCGGCGTGGGACAGGGGACGAATGAGCAGTTCTTC. It is translated as CASSGVGQGTNEQFF.

V is TRBV7-9 and J is TRBJ2-1, with TRBD2 matching over 8 bases. Trimming removed 5 bases from V and 15 bases from J; junction bases left unmatched: 9. This CDR3 contains 12 residues. Germline loops: CDR1 SEHNR, CDR2 FQNEAQ (reference sequence). CDR3 loop: CASSPAAGGLFF. The CDR3 region has the DNA TGTGCCAGCAGCCCGGCGGCGGGGGGACTGTTCTTC.